This T cell receptor beta chain stems from a study of T cell responses to AZD1222 COVID-19 vaccine. Study-level background: Pooling of second doses given at about 4 or about 12 weeks was done. Study results and limitations: Increases in Spike-specific TCR breadth and depth were seen after two AZD1222 doses. The donor group comprised mostly white British people and more females; the analysis possibly underestimated clonal diversity. The reported proportion of spike-specific TCRs targeting unmutated variant regions was nearly half.

Sequencing was performed with immunoSEQ multiplex PCR; in TCRdb, only in-frame clones are kept and a portion is missing. Of more than 140,000 clones in the sample, about 91% were seen once. On this clone: What it binds is not known.

This receptor was taken from an adult in good health. Specimen: peripheral blood, collected on day 0 of AZD1222 vaccination.

CDR3 in DNA: TGTGCCAGCAGCTTGGCGGCAGGCTTAGGGGAGACCCAGTACTTC. The encoded protein is CASSLAAGLGETQYF. The chain recombines TRBV5-4 with TRBJ2-5; D unresolved. The CDR3 runs to 15 residues. Trimming pared 0 bases from V and 5 bases from J, leaving 14 bases between. CDR1 SGHNT and CDR2 YYREEE come from the germline V gene (reference sequence).